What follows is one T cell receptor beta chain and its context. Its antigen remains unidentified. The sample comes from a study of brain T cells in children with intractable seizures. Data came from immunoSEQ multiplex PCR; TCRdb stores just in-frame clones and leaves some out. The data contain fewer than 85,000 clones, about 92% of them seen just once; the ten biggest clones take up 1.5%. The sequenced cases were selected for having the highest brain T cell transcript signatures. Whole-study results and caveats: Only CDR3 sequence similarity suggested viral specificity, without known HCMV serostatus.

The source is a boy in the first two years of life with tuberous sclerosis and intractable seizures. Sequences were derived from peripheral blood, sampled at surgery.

The CDR3 bases are TGTGCCAGCAGTTTGACCGGACAGGGACTCGCGGAAAAACTGTTTTTT. Translated: CASSLTGQGLAEKLFF. The rearrangement joins TRBV6-5 to TRBJ1-4, with 8 nucleotides matching TRBD1. The J segment lost 8 bases and the V segment lost 4 bases, leaving 12 bases of the junction unmatched. The CDR3 covers 16 residues. Germline-derived CDR1 and CDR2 are MNHEY and SVGAGI.